This T cell receptor (beta chain) came from a study of T cell repertoires in cytomegalovirus infection. Background on the study: Epitope selection comprised recently identified HLA-C-restricted CMV epitopes and well-studied HLA-B-restricted CMV epitopes.

Overall study results and limits: CMV-specific TCR beta clonotypes restricted by HLA-C were the ones dominating the ex vivo response.

V was shortened by 0 bases and J by 0 bases, with 6 bases between the two germline ends. Germline V gene sequence: CDR1 MNHEY, CDR2 SMNVEV (reference sequence). The CDR3 runs 15 residues. TCRdb reprocessed the reads via MiXCR and lists one record per CDR3 protein. The table lists over 45,000 distinct CDR3 sequences, 20% of them singletons. Regarding this clonotype: Its specificity is not known.

The starting material was CD8+ T cells from cultured PBMCs, obtained from culture after CMV antigen stimulation. The V and J genes are TRBV27 and TRBJ2-1, with a tentative D call TRBD2 (5 bases). The TCR comes from a human donor in good health (CMV status not recorded). Some clones in this sample may be carry-over from other donors' samples. CDR3 coding DNA: TGTGCCAGCAGTTTATCGGGGAGCTCCTACAATGAGCAGTTCTTC. As protein: CASSLSGSSYNEQFF.